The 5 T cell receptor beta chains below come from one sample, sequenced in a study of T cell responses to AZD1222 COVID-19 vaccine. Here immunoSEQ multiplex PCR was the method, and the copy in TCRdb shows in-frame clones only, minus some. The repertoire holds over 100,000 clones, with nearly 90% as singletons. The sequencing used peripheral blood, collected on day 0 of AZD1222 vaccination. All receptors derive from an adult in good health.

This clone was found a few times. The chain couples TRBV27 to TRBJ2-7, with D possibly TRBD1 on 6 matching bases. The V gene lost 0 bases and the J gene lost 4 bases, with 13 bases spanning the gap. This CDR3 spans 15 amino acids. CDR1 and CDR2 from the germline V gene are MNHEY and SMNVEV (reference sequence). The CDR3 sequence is CASSLSSQGPYEQYF. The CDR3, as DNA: TGTGCCAGCAGTTTATCGAGCCAGGGGCCTTACGAGCAGTACTTC.

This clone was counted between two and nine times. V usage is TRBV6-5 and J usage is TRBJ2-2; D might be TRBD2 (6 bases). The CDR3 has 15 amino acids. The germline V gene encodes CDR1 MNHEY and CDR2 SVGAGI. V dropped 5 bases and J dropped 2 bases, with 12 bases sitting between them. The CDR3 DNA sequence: TGTGCCAGCAGTAGACTGGGAGGAAACACCGGGGAGCTGTTTTTT. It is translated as CASSRLGGNTGELFF.

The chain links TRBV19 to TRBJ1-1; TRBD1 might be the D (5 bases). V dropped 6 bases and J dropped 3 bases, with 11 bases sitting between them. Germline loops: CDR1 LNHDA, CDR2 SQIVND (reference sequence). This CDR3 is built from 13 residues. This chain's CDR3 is CASSESGHTEAFF. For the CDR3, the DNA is TGTGCCAGTAGCGAATCGGGACACACTGAAGCTTTCTTT.

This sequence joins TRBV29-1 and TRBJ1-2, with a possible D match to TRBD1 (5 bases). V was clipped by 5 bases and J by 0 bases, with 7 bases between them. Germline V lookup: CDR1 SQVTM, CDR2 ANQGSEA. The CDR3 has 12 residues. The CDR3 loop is CSVQGSNYGYTF. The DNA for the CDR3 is TGCAGCGTTCAGGGTTCTAACTATGGCTACACCTTC.

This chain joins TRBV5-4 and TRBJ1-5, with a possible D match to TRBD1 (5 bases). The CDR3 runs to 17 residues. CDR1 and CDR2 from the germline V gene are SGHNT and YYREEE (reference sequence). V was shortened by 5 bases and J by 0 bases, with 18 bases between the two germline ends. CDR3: CASSRGPGFGSNQPQHF. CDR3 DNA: TGTGCCAGCAGTCGTGGCCCAGGGTTTGGTAGCAATCAGCCCCAGCATTTT.